The sequence of this TCR beta chain was determined in a study of CD4 and CD8 cells across lung adenocarcinoma regions. The patients had localized lung adenocarcinoma, a non-small cell subtype. The CDR3 is 16 amino acids. CDR1 and CDR2 from the germline V gene are SGHNT and YENEEA. V lost 1 base to trimming and J lost 8 bases; unmatched junction nucleotides: 10. MiXCR, run by TCRdb on the PCR reads, gives a single entry per CDR3 protein. The table includes 3,400 or so distinct CDR3 sequences, roughly 58% detected once. The sequence derives from a female donor with lung adenocarcinoma. The CD4 and CD8 labels of this study may be unreliable. The chain combines TRBV11-3 with TRBJ2-1; 8 bases agree with TRBD2. The specimen sequenced was CD4+ T cells from the center of a lung tumor. DNA for the CDR3: TGTGCCAGCAGCTTAGGGTCCCTAGCGGGTCGGGATGAGCAGTTCTTC. It codes for CASSLGSLAGRDEQFF.